These 26 T cell receptor beta chains were sequenced from one sample in a study of blood T cells in healthy people across ages. A J-beta primer mix and a sample-barcoded 5' primer were used in a second PCR of roughly 6 to 11 cycles. TCRdb ran MiXCR on the 5' RACE reads and lists one entry per CDR3 protein. The sample includes around 780,000 distinct CDR3 sequences, roughly 56% of them seen just once. The sequencing sample was made of blood. The receptors shown here come from a man aged 40-50 years in good health.

J is TRBJ2-7 and V is TRBV5-6; no clear D. The CDR3 sequence is 15 residues long. The germline V and J ends were trimmed by 2 bases and 2 bases, with 14 bases remaining between them. Germline CDR1 reads SGHDT; CDR2 reads YYEEEE. The CDR3 nucleotides are TGTGCCAGCAGCTTAAATCCCGACGCAGCCTACGAGCAGTACTTC. Protein sequence: CASSLNPDAAYEQYF. The entire variable domain, with the rest obtained from reference TRBV5-6 and TRBJ2-7, is as follows: DAGVTQSPTHLIKTRGQQVTLRCSPKSGHDTVSWYQQALGQGPQFIFQYYEEEERQRGNFPDRFSGHQFPNYSSELNVNALLLGDSALYLCASSLNPDAAYEQYFGPGTRLTVT.

About this clonotype itself: At one of its ends the junction is not consistent with the germline gene, which may arise from a read error. The chain employs TRBV25-1 and TRBJ2-5; TRBD2 might be the D (6 bases). The CDR3 loop spans 16 amino acids. Germline assignment: CDR1 MGHDK and CDR2 SYGVNS. The CDR3 region has the DNA TGTGTCAGCAGCCCCCACCTTGCGGGACCAGAAGAGACCCAGTACTTC. It yields the protein CVSSPHLAGPEETQYF.

In DNA form, the CDR3 reads TGCAGCGGGTACAGGGGCAGCAATCAGCCCCAGCATTTT. It specifies CSGYRGSNQPQHF. The V call is TRBV29-1, the J call TRBJ1-5, with 7 nucleotides matching TRBD1. The CDR3 is 13 residues long. Germline V gives CDR1 SQVTM, CDR2 ANQGSEA. Unmatched junction bases numbered 4, after V lost 7 bases and J lost 1 base.

This chain connects TRBV11-3 to TRBJ2-5, with 10 bases aligning to TRBD2. The V gene's germline CDR1 is SGHNT and CDR2 YENEEA. The CDR3 sequence is 16 residues long. J gave up 2 bases and V 1 base, and 4 bases lay outside the gene matches. The CDR3 nucleotides are TGTGCCAGCAGCTTAGGAGAGACTAGCGGGCAAGAGACCCAGTACTTC. Protein: CASSLGETSGQETQYF.

The V and J genes are TRBV6-1 and TRBJ2-5; 10 bases are a match to TRBD2. The closer fit of TRBJ2-7 to the DNA end suggests the J call may be wrong. The CDR3 is made up of 15 amino acids. CDR1 is MNHNS, CDR2 SASEGT, per germline. The CDR3 here is CASRALSGRVDEQYF. CDR3 nucleotides: TGTGCCAGCAGGGCCTTAAGCGGGAGGGTGGACGAGCAGTACTTC.

The chain is built from TRBV18 and TRBJ2-1; 10 bases map to TRBD1. From germline, CDR1 is KGHSH and CDR2 LQKENI. Trimming at V came to 6 bases and at J to 6 bases, leaving 8 bases not matched to a gene. The CDR3 length is 15 residues. The CDR3 region has the DNA TGTGCCAGCTCCCTCGGACAGGGGGAGGTCAATGAGCAGTTCTTC. Amino acid sequence: CASSLGQGEVNEQFF. The full variable domain, with the rest looked up from reference TRBV18 and TRBJ2-1, is NAGVMQNPRHLVRRRGQEARLRCSPMKGHSHVYWYRQLPEEGLKFMVYLQKENIIDESGMPKERFSAEFPKEGPSILRIQQVVRGDSAAYFCASSLGQGEVNEQFFGPGTRLTVL.

This clonotype was recorded only once. The V and J genes are TRBV27 and TRBJ1-2, with D unresolved. CDR3 length equals 14 residues. Trimming took 5 bases from V and 4 from J, leaving 14 bases between them. The germline V gene encodes CDR1 MNHEY and CDR2 SMNVEV (reference sequence). CDR3 residues: CASSLGPSSYGYTF. CDR3 DNA sequence: TGTGCCAGCAGTCTCGGGCCAAGTAGCTATGGCTACACCTTC.

This clonotype was counted a few times. The chain is built from TRBV20-1 and TRBJ2-5, with no clear D. Per the germline V gene, CDR1 is DFQATT and CDR2 is SNEGSKA (reference sequence). The CDR3 spans 13 residues. Trimming took off 0 bases at V and 5 bases at J, with 10 bases between the two ends. The DNA of the CDR3 is TGCAGTGCTAGAGATCCAAGCACGGAGACCCAGTACTTC. It yields the protein CSARDPSTETQYF.

The J gene is TRBJ2-1, the V gene TRBV10-3; D is possibly TRBD2 (6 bases). The CDR3 sequence is 13 residues long. V was cut by 8 bases and J by 4 bases, with 12 bases left in between. The germline CDR1 and CDR2 sequences are ENHRY and SYGVKD. CDR3 DNA: TGTGCCATCTGGGCGGGGCCGTACAATGAGCAGTTCTTC. Its translation: CAIWAGPYNEQFF.

V and J are TRBV12-3 or TRBV12-4 and TRBJ1-2; D gene ambiguous. V lost 6 bases and J lost 0, with 11 bases in between. There are 14 residues in the CDR3. CDR3 sequence reads: CASSRKGANYGYTF. The CDR3 nucleotides read TGTGCCAGCAGCCGAAAGGGAGCTAACTATGGCTACACCTTC.

This clonotype was detected once. V gene TRBV7-2 combines with J gene TRBJ2-5; a weak D match, TRBD1 (5 bases). The CDR3 covers 13 residues. The germline V and J ends were trimmed by 5 bases and 5 bases, with 12 bases remaining between them. Germline-derived CDR1 and CDR2 are SGHTA and FQGNSA. For the CDR3, the DNA is TGTGCCAGCAGCCTCAGGGATCCTGAGACCCAGTACTTC. Its protein product is CASSLRDPETQYF.

V gene TRBV12-3 or TRBV12-4 combines with J gene TRBJ2-7, with 11 positions matching TRBD2. This CDR3 has 20 residues. Trimming cost V 4 bases and J 2 bases; bases outside gene matches: 19. CDR3 sequence (DNA): TGTGCCAGCAGTTCCTTTCCCGACCTAGCGGGAGGTCGTTTGACCTACGAGCAGTACTTC. Its protein product is CASSSFPDLAGGRLTYEQYF.

This clonotype has at least ten counts. The V gene is TRBV7-8, the J gene TRBJ1-2; 7 bases agree with TRBD1. CDR1 is SGHVS and CDR2 is FQNEAQ in the germline V gene. The CDR3 totals 16 residues. Trimming cost V 2 bases and J 4 bases; bases outside gene matches: 10. The CDR3 nucleotides read TGTGCCAGCAGCTTACCCCCACAGGGGACTACCTATGGCTACACCTTC. Amino acids: CASSLPPQGTTYGYTF.

The chain links TRBV4-3 to TRBJ2-3; the match to TRBD2 covers 8 bases. The V gene end was trimmed by 3 bases and the J gene end by 0 bases; junction bases not matched to a gene: 5. Germline values: CDR1 LGHNA, CDR2 YSLEER. The CDR3 has 16 residues. The CDR3 nucleotides are TGCGCCAGCAGCCAGGCGGGACTAGGTAGCACAGATACGCAGTATTTT. Its translation: CASSQAGLGSTDTQYF.

The chain recombines TRBV28 with TRBJ1-6; D remains ambiguous. V dropped 7 bases and J dropped 7 bases, with 17 bases sitting between them. The CDR3 has 15 amino acids. In germline, CDR1 is MDHEN, CDR2 SYDVKM. The CDR3 nucleotides read TGTGCCAGCACCCTGGTTACCGCAATAAATTCACCCCTCCACTTT. This encodes CASTLVTAINSPLHF.

The chain combines TRBV24-1 with TRBJ1-1; perhaps TRBD1 as D (6 bases). V gave up 4 bases and J gave up 6 bases, with 14 bases separating them. There are 14 residues in the CDR3. The germline V gene encodes CDR1 KGHDR and CDR2 SFDVKD. CDR3 DNA: TGTGCCACCAGTGAGCACAGGGAAAAAGCTGAAGCTTTCTTT. This codes for CATSEHREKAEAFF.

This chain joins TRBV6-2 or TRBV6-3 and TRBJ2-5, with TRBD2 as a possible D gene (6 bases). Germline V CDR1 and CDR2: MNHEY, SVGEGT. The length of the CDR3 is 14 residues. V was pared by 5 bases and J by 7 bases, with 17 bases between. CDR3 residues: CASSKGLSQLTQYF. In nucleotides, the CDR3 is TGTGCCAGCAGTAAGGGACTCTCGCAACTGACCCAGTACTTC.

The chain joins TRBV28 to TRBJ2-7; maybe TRBD2 (5 bases). Germline loops: CDR1 MDHEN, CDR2 SYDVKM. V was shortened by 5 bases and J by 7 bases, with 18 bases between the two germline ends. The CDR3 extends over 14 amino acids. The DNA of the CDR3 is TGTGCCAGCAGTGGACTTTCCCCCATCGCTGAGCAGTACTTC. This gives the protein CASSGLSPIAEQYF.

The genes are TRBV12-3 or TRBV12-4 and TRBJ1-1; D possibly corresponds to TRBD1 (6 bases). Deletions cut 4 bases from V and 4 bases from J, with 19 bases between. There are 16 residues in the CDR3. This CDR3 reads CASSSTTGGLRTEAFF. CDR3 DNA sequence: TGTGCCAGCAGTTCAACGACAGGAGGATTACGCACTGAAGCTTTCTTT.

The chain uses TRBV20-1 and TRBJ2-1, with 11 bases aligning to TRBD2. Germline V gene lookup returns CDR1 DFQATT and CDR2 SNEGSKA (reference sequence). The CDR3 covers 17 residues. The V gene end was trimmed by 4 bases and the J gene end by 9 bases; junction bases not matched to a gene: 17. The CDR3 DNA is TGCAGTGCTACTTCCCCCTCGGGACTAGCGGCCCGACTTGAGCAGTTCTTC. Protein: CSATSPSGLAARLEQFF.

The chain has TRBV7-9 and TRBJ2-1; D ambiguous. The CDR3 spans 14 residues. CDR1 and CDR2 from the germline V gene are SEHNR and FQNEAQ (reference sequence). V lost 10 bases to trimming and J lost 0 bases, with 13 bases between them. CDR3 sequence: CATVLGFSYNEQFF. The CDR3 DNA reads TGTGCCACGGTCCTAGGTTTCTCCTACAATGAGCAGTTCTTC. Based on the CDR3 plus reference TRBV7-9 and TRBJ2-1, the full variable domain is DTGVSQNPRHKITKRGQNVTFRCDPISEHNRLYWYRQTLGQGPEFLTYFQNEAQLEKSRLLSDRFSAERPKGSFSTLEIQRTEQGDSAMYLCATVLGFSYNEQFFGPGTRLTVL.

This chain links TRBV9 with TRBJ1-2; 12 positions match TRBD1. Germline V gene data show CDR1 as SGDLS and CDR2 as YYNGEE. The CDR3 length is 15 residues. V trimming: 3 bases; J trimming: 7 bases; junction bases outside the gene matches: 7. The CDR3 coding sequence is TGTGCCAGCAGCGAGGGGACAGGGGGCATCTCTGGCTACACCTTC. It codes for CASSEGTGGISGYTF.

The chain uses TRBV9 and TRBJ2-6; D is uncertain. V was trimmed by 3 bases and J by 0 bases, leaving 4 bases between them. Germline V gene lookup returns CDR1 SGDLS and CDR2 YYNGEE. The CDR3 is 14 amino acids. Written as DNA, the CDR3 is TGTGCCAGCAGCGAAAGCTCTGGGGCCAACGTCCTGACTTTC. Residues: CASSESSGANVLTF.

The rearrangement joins TRBV12-3 or TRBV12-4 to TRBJ1-5, with D perhaps TRBD1 (5 bases). V was pared by 2 bases and J by 2 bases, with 10 bases between. The CDR3 is 15 amino acids. The CDR3 protein is CASSLWGFGNQPQHF. CDR3 DNA: TGTGCCAGCAGTTTATGGGGGTTTGGCAATCAGCCCCAGCATTTT.

This clonotype came up once. This chain uses TRBV11-2 with TRBJ1-3; unclear D gene. Per the germline V gene, CDR1 is SGHAT and CDR2 is FQNNGV. This CDR3 has 17 residues. The V end lost 5 bases, the J end lost 0 bases, and 17 bases lay between the germline ends. This CDR3 reads CASSPRGGPSSGNTIYF. The CDR3, as DNA: TGTGCCAGCAGCCCTCGAGGCGGCCCAAGCTCTGGAAACACCATATATTTT.

The gene calls are TRBV2 and TRBJ2-2; D may be TRBD1 or TRBD2 (7 bases each). The CDR3 totals 14 residues. V lost 8 bases to trimming and J lost 1 base, with 11 bases between them. From germline, CDR1 is SNHLY and CDR2 FYNNEI. CDR3 in DNA: TGTGCCAGCTTCAGGGGGGGGAACACCGGGGAGCTGTTTTTT. This translates into CASFRGGNTGELFF.